The rows below give T cell receptor beta chains drawn from one sample of a study of blood T cell repertoires in COVID-19. TCRdb keeps only in-frame clones here, not all; method: immunoSEQ multiplex PCR. The sample includes roughly 60,000 clones, approximately 83% of them seen just once. Sequencing input: peripheral blood. Receptors originate from a man aged 25 to 40 with COVID-19, enrolled during active disease. Each CDR3 is given with its conserved first and last residue. Fields, in order: V gene, J gene, clone size, CDR3 length, D gene, CDR3 protein, CDR3 DNA. D genes are given only for firm matches. Clone sizes are given selectively: once, few, many, or a class where the clone is expanded.

V gene: TRBV9; J gene: TRBJ1-5; clone size: NA; CDR3 length: 14; D gene: NA; CDR3 protein: CASSVGSSNQPQHF; CDR3 DNA: TGTGCCAGCAGCGTAGGCAGTAGCAATCAGCCCCAGCATTTT
V gene: TRBV27; J gene: TRBJ2-3; clone size: NA; CDR3 length: 15; D gene: NA; CDR3 protein: CASSLTRSRPDTQYF; CDR3 DNA: TGTGCCAGCAGTCTGACTAGGAGTAGGCCAGATACGCAGTATTTT
V gene: TRBV9; J gene: TRBJ1-4; clone size: NA; CDR3 length: 16; D gene: NA; CDR3 protein: CASSVKVRVVMRMVFF; CDR3 DNA: TGTGCCAGCAGCGTTAAGGTCAGGGTTGTAATGAGGATGGTGTTTTTT
V gene: TRBV5-6; J gene: TRBJ2-7; clone size: NA; CDR3 length: 15; D gene: TRBD2; CDR3 protein: CASSPPGTIAYEQYF; CDR3 DNA: TGTGCCAGCAGCCCGCCCGGGACTATTGCCTACGAGCAGTACTTC
V gene: TRBV7-2; J gene: TRBJ2-7; clone size: NA; CDR3 length: 13; D gene: TRBD1; CDR3 protein: CASSPGTGVEQYF; CDR3 DNA: TGTGCCAGCAGCCCCGGGACAGGGGTCGAGCAGTACTTC
V gene: TRBV6-4; J gene: TRBJ2-1; clone size: NA; CDR3 length: 16; D gene: TRBD2; CDR3 protein: CASSESSGSLYNEQFF; CDR3 DNA: TGTGCCAGCAGTGAGTCTAGCGGAAGCCTCTACAATGAGCAGTTCTTC
V gene: TRBV5-6; J gene: TRBJ1-1; clone size: NA; CDR3 length: 12; D gene: TRBD1; CDR3 protein: CASSLVTGEAFF; CDR3 DNA: TGTGCCAGCAGCTTGGTGACAGGGGAAGCTTTCTTT
V gene: TRBV3-1/TRBV3-2; J gene: TRBJ1-4; clone size: NA; CDR3 length: 15; D gene: NA; CDR3 protein: CASSRPGSNTEKLFF; CDR3 DNA: TGTGCCAGCAGCCGCCCGGGAAGTAATACTGAAAAACTGTTTTTT
V gene: TRBV28; J gene: TRBJ2-3; clone size: NA; CDR3 length: 14; D gene: NA; CDR3 protein: CASTPFVARDTQYF; CDR3 DNA: TGTGCCAGCACCCCCTTTGTTGCCCGGGATACGCAGTATTTT
V gene: TRBV9; J gene: TRBJ2-1; clone size: NA; CDR3 length: 16; D gene: NA; CDR3 protein: CASSVGTGIGYNEQFF; CDR3 DNA: TGTGCCAGCAGCGTAGGAACAGGGATCGGCTACAATGAGCAGTTCTTC
V gene: TRBV6-5; J gene: TRBJ1-1; clone size: NA; CDR3 length: 14; D gene: TRBD1; CDR3 protein: CASRARQGATEAFF; CDR3 DNA: TGTGCCAGCAGAGCTAGACAGGGTGCGACTGAAGCTTTCTTT
V gene: TRBV9; J gene: TRBJ2-5; clone size: NA; CDR3 length: 15; D gene: TRBD1; CDR3 protein: CASSRQGAVRETQYF; CDR3 DNA: TGTGCCAGCAGCCGACAGGGGGCTGTTAGGGAGACCCAGTACTTC
V gene: TRBV5-4; J gene: TRBJ2-3; clone size: NA; CDR3 length: 16; D gene: NA; CDR3 protein: CASRRLEGPSTDTQYF; CDR3 DNA: TGTGCCAGCAGGCGATTGGAGGGTCCAAGCACAGATACGCAGTATTTT
V gene: TRBV11-2; J gene: TRBJ2-3; clone size: NA; CDR3 length: 16; D gene: TRBD2; CDR3 protein: CASSLFTSGITDTQYF; CDR3 DNA: TGTGCCAGCAGCTTATTTACTAGCGGGATCACAGATACGCAGTATTTT
V gene: TRBV3-1/TRBV3-2; J gene: TRBJ1-2; clone size: NA; CDR3 length: 13; D gene: NA; CDR3 protein: CASSFDSGSGYTF; CDR3 DNA: TGTGCCAGCAGTTTCGACAGCGGGAGCGGCTACACCTTC
V gene: TRBV5-1; J gene: TRBJ1-1; clone size: NA; CDR3 length: 13; D gene: NA; CDR3 protein: CASSLAKEHEAFF; CDR3 DNA: TGCGCCAGCAGCTTGGCCAAGGAGCATGAAGCTTTCTTT
V gene: TRBV13; J gene: TRBJ2-5; clone size: once; CDR3 length: 14; D gene: TRBD1; CDR3 protein: CASSGQGIRETQYF; CDR3 DNA: TGTGCCAGCTCGGGACAGGGCATTCGAGAGACCCAGTACTTC
V gene: TRBV5-1; J gene: TRBJ2-7; clone size: NA; CDR3 length: 16; D gene: NA; CDR3 protein: CASSLGSAGSSYEQYF; CDR3 DNA: TGCGCCAGCAGCTTGGGTAGTGCGGGTAGCTCCTACGAGCAGTACTTC
V gene: TRBV7-3; J gene: TRBJ2-3; clone size: NA; CDR3 length: 15; D gene: TRBD1; CDR3 protein: CASSLGDRRTDTQYF; CDR3 DNA: TGTGCCAGCAGCTTAGGGGACAGGCGCACAGATACGCAGTATTTT
V gene: TRBV30; J gene: TRBJ1-5; clone size: NA; CDR3 length: 14; D gene: NA; CDR3 protein: CACSDQGSSQPQHF; CDR3 DNA: TGTGCCTGCTCCGACCAGGGCAGCAGTCAGCCCCAGCATTTT
V gene: TRBV10-3; J gene: TRBJ2-1; clone size: NA; CDR3 length: 16; D gene: TRBD1; CDR3 protein: CAISEPGQGARNEQFF; CDR3 DNA: TGTGCCATCAGTGAGCCGGGACAGGGGGCGCGCAATGAGCAGTTCTTC
V gene: TRBV3-1/TRBV3-2; J gene: TRBJ1-1; clone size: NA; CDR3 length: 14; D gene: TRBD1; CDR3 protein: CASSQQGAVTEAFF; CDR3 DNA: TGTGCCAGCAGCCAACAGGGGGCAGTTACTGAAGCTTTCTTT
V gene: TRBV6-5; J gene: TRBJ1-2; clone size: NA; CDR3 length: 11; D gene: NA; CDR3 protein: CASSNSYGYTF; CDR3 DNA: TGTGCCAGCAGTAACAGCTATGGCTACACCTTC
V gene: TRBV5-1; J gene: TRBJ1-4; clone size: NA; CDR3 length: 17; D gene: NA; CDR3 protein: CASSSHQGGRTNEKLFF; CDR3 DNA: TGCGCCAGCAGCTCTCATCAGGGTGGTCGAACTAATGAAAAACTGTTTTTT
V gene: TRBV19; J gene: TRBJ2-4; clone size: NA; CDR3 length: 16; D gene: NA; CDR3 protein: CASSRKTGTSKNIQYF; CDR3 DNA: TGTGCCAGTAGTAGGAAGACAGGTACGAGCAAAAACATTCAGTACTTC
V gene: TRBV18; J gene: TRBJ2-1; clone size: NA; CDR3 length: 14; D gene: TRBD2; CDR3 protein: CASSNSGRANEQFF; CDR3 DNA: TGTGCCAGCTCAAATAGCGGGAGAGCCAATGAGCAGTTCTTC
V gene: TRBV20-1; J gene: TRBJ2-1; clone size: NA; CDR3 length: 14; D gene: NA; CDR3 protein: CSASQGATYNEQFF; CDR3 DNA: TGCAGTGCTAGTCAGGGTGCTACCTACAATGAGCAGTTCTTC
V gene: TRBV29-1; J gene: TRBJ2-3; clone size: NA; CDR3 length: 14; D gene: TRBD2; CDR3 protein: CSSRLAGGVDTQYF; CDR3 DNA: TGCAGCTCCCGGTTGGCGGGAGGGGTAGATACGCAGTATTTT
V gene: TRBV19; J gene: TRBJ1-5; clone size: NA; CDR3 length: 14; D gene: TRBD1; CDR3 protein: CASTRGQGNQPQHF; CDR3 DNA: TGTGCCAGTACCCGGGGACAGGGGAATCAGCCCCAGCATTTT
V gene: TRBV6-2/TRBV6-3; J gene: TRBJ2-5; clone size: medium-sized; CDR3 length: 13; D gene: NA; CDR3 protein: CASSSDTQETQYF; CDR3 DNA: TGTGCCAGCAGTTCCGACACTCAAGAGACCCAGTACTTC
V gene: TRBV7-9; J gene: TRBJ1-2; clone size: few; CDR3 length: 15; D gene: NA; CDR3 protein: CASSLGWGDDYGYTF; CDR3 DNA: TGTGCCAGCAGCCTAGGGTGGGGGGACGACTATGGCTACACCTTC
V gene: TRBV7-9; J gene: TRBJ1-2; clone size: NA; CDR3 length: 14; D gene: TRBD1; CDR3 protein: CASSLGGTVYGYTF; CDR3 DNA: TGTGCCAGCAGCTTAGGAGGGACAGTCTATGGCTACACCTTC
V gene: TRBV5-1; J gene: TRBJ2-7; clone size: NA; CDR3 length: 12; D gene: NA; CDR3 protein: CASRDLAYEQYF; CDR3 DNA: TGCGCCTCCCGGGACTTGGCCTACGAGCAGTACTTC
V gene: TRBV29-1; J gene: TRBJ2-2; clone size: NA; CDR3 length: 14; D gene: NA; CDR3 protein: CSARGGLNTGELFF; CDR3 DNA: TGCAGCGCGAGGGGCGGCTTAAACACCGGGGAGCTGTTTTTT
V gene: TRBV11-2; J gene: TRBJ2-5; clone size: NA; CDR3 length: 13; D gene: NA; CDR3 protein: CASSVGYQETQYF; CDR3 DNA: TGTGCCAGCAGCGTCGGTTACCAAGAGACCCAGTACTTC
V gene: TRBV12-3/TRBV12-4; J gene: TRBJ1-1; clone size: NA; CDR3 length: 12; D gene: NA; CDR3 protein: CASNLGPRAAFF; CDR3 DNA: TGTGCCAGCAACTTGGGCCCCAGGGCCGCTTTCTTT
V gene: TRBV30; J gene: TRBJ2-5; clone size: NA; CDR3 length: 13; D gene: TRBD2; CDR3 protein: CAWSPSGRETQYF; CDR3 DNA: TGTGCCTGGAGCCCTAGCGGGAGAGAGACCCAGTACTTC
V gene: TRBV2; J gene: TRBJ1-2; clone size: NA; CDR3 length: 14; D gene: TRBD1; CDR3 protein: CASSGTGAGYGYTF; CDR3 DNA: TGTGCCAGCAGTGGGACAGGGGCAGGCTATGGCTACACCTTC
V gene: TRBV4-2; J gene: TRBJ1-5; clone size: NA; CDR3 length: 13; D gene: NA; CDR3 protein: CASSQVAGRPQHF; CDR3 DNA: TGTGCCAGCAGCCAAGTTGCGGGGCGGCCCCAGCATTTT
V gene: TRBV9; J gene: TRBJ2-3; clone size: NA; CDR3 length: 21; D gene: TRBD2; CDR3 protein: CASSTARGFGTSGRSTDTQYF; CDR3 DNA: TGTGCCAGCAGCACAGCGAGGGGATTCGGGACTAGCGGGAGGAGCACAGATACGCAGTATTTT
V gene: TRBV19; J gene: TRBJ1-4; clone size: NA; CDR3 length: 12; D gene: NA; CDR3 protein: CASSIWGEKLFF; CDR3 DNA: TGTGCCAGTAGTATATGGGGCGAAAAACTGTTTTTT
V gene: TRBV29-1; J gene: TRBJ1-2; clone size: few; CDR3 length: 11; D gene: NA; CDR3 protein: CSVVPNYGYTF; CDR3 DNA: TGCAGCGTTGTCCCGAACTATGGCTACACCTTC
V gene: TRBV19; J gene: TRBJ1-2; clone size: NA; CDR3 length: 12; D gene: NA; CDR3 protein: CASNLGGTGYTF; CDR3 DNA: TGTGCCAGTAACCTCGGGGGTACCGGCTACACCTTC
V gene: TRBV11-3; J gene: TRBJ2-3; clone size: NA; CDR3 length: 16; D gene: TRBD2; CDR3 protein: CASSWGGTSGTDTQYF; CDR3 DNA: TGTGCCAGCAGCTGGGGAGGGACTAGCGGCACAGATACGCAGTATTTT
V gene: TRBV4-2; J gene: TRBJ2-1; clone size: NA; CDR3 length: 14; D gene: NA; CDR3 protein: CASSQGGGGNEQFF; CDR3 DNA: TGTGCCAGCAGCCAGGGAGGGGGGGGCAATGAGCAGTTCTTC
V gene: TRBV7-9; J gene: TRBJ1-3; clone size: few; CDR3 length: 14; D gene: NA; CDR3 protein: CASSLGGTWNTIYF; CDR3 DNA: TGTGCCAGCAGCTTAGGCGGCACATGGAACACCATATATTTT
V gene: TRBV10-1; J gene: TRBJ2-5; clone size: NA; CDR3 length: 14; D gene: NA; CDR3 protein: CASSDLPFGETQYF; CDR3 DNA: TGCGCCAGCAGTGACCTACCCTTCGGGGAGACCCAGTACTTC
V gene: TRBV4-1; J gene: TRBJ2-2; clone size: NA; CDR3 length: 15; D gene: NA; CDR3 protein: CASSRGTDLTGELFF; CDR3 DNA: TGCGCCAGCAGTCGCGGGACGGACCTCACCGGGGAGCTGTTTTTT
V gene: TRBV30; J gene: TRBJ2-1; clone size: NA; CDR3 length: 13; D gene: TRBD2; CDR3 protein: CAWNTGGPNEQFF; CDR3 DNA: TGTGCCTGGAATACGGGGGGGCCAAATGAGCAGTTCTTC
V gene: TRBV7-2; J gene: TRBJ1-4; clone size: NA; CDR3 length: 18; D gene: TRBD1; CDR3 protein: CASSLRKGTDTTNEKLFF; CDR3 DNA: TGTGCCAGCAGCTTAAGAAAGGGGACAGACACAACTAATGAAAAACTGTTTTTT
V gene: TRBV7-8; J gene: TRBJ2-7; clone size: NA; CDR3 length: 14; D gene: NA; CDR3 protein: CASSLGGVSYEQYF; CDR3 DNA: TGTGCCAGCAGCTTGGGCGGGGTCTCCTACGAGCAGTACTTC
V gene: TRBV6-6; J gene: TRBJ2-1; clone size: once; CDR3 length: 16; D gene: NA; CDR3 protein: CASSSDRKSSYNEQFF; CDR3 DNA: TGTGCCAGCAGCTCGGACAGAAAAAGCTCCTACAATGAGCAGTTCTTC
V gene: TRBV27; J gene: TRBJ1-6; clone size: NA; CDR3 length: 16; D gene: TRBD1; CDR3 protein: CASRHRRDRVNSPLHF; CDR3 DNA: TGTGCCAGCAGACACCGCCGGGACAGGGTAAATTCACCCCTCCACTTT